This T cell receptor (beta chain) was captured in a study of blood T cell repertoires in COVID-19. As for the study in general: The samples span acute and convalescent COVID-19 from the United States, Italy and Spain. PBMCs, B-cell-depleted T cells, or T cells were the source of the cDNA or gDNA that made up the material.

Original handling: Scientists estimated how many nucleated cells there were by amplifying reference gene primers. Assay: immunoSEQ multiplex PCR; the TCRdb copy retains only in-frame clones and omits some. V, J and clone size are taken as reported in that table, and D and trimming were inferred from the DNA itself. The data hold roughly 180,000 clones, with 80% to 90% observed a single time. The CDR3 is 14 amino acids. Looked up from germline, CDR1 is MDHEN and CDR2 is SYDVKM. V shed 7 bases and J shed 3 bases, with 15 bases lying between them. Source material: peripheral blood. The chain is built from TRBV28 and TRBJ1-2; D uncertain. The sequence derives from a man between 60 and 75 years old with acute or convalescent COVID-19. The CDR3 bases are TGTGCCAGCACCTGGGGAGGGTCCTACTATGGCTACACCTTC. Protein: CASTWGGSYYGYTF.